This entry features one TCR beta chain sequence. Here immunoSEQ multiplex PCR was the method, and the copy in TCRdb shows in-frame clones only, minus some. This sample yields approximately 100,000 clones, of which nearly 96% are seen a single time; approximately 0.21% belongs to the top ten. This entry belongs to a study of technical replicates of blood from a handful of donors. Per germline, CDR1 DFQATT and CDR2 SNEGSKA (reference sequence). V was cut by 2 bases and J by 7 bases, with 6 bases left in between. The CDR3 is 11 residues long. The receptor's source is a human donor in good health. The sample consisted of T cells isolated from PBMCs. The rearrangement joins TRBV20-1 to TRBJ2-1; the D gene is possibly TRBD1 (5 bases). CDR3 loop: CSARKGNEQFF. In DNA form, the CDR3 reads TGCAGTGCTAGAAAGGGGAATGAGCAGTTCTTC.